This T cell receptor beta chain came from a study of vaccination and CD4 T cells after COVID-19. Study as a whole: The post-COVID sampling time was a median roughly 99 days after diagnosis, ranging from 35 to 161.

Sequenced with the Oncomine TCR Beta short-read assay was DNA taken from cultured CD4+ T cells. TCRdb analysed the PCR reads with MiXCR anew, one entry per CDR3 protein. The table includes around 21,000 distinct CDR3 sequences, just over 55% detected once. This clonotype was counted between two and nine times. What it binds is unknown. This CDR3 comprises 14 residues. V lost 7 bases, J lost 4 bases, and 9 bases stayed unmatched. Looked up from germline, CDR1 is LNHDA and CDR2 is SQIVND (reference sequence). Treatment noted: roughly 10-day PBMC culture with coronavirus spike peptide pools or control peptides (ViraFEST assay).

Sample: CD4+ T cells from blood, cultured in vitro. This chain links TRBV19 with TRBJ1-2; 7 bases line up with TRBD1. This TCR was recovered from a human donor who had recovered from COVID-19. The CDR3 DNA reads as TGTGCCAGTATTGGGCTACAGGGGCGCTATGGCTACACCTTC. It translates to CASIGLQGRYGYTF.